This T cell receptor (beta chain) was identified during a study of CD8 T cells in ankylosing spondylitis. Findings and limits, study-wide: A number of the motif variants had already been described in reactive arthritis synovial fluid and blood. One TCR beta motif, made up of under ten highly homologous variants, appeared characteristic of ankylosing spondylitis blood.

TCRdb itself ran the 5' RACE reads through MiXCR, one entry per CDR3 protein. The data contain roughly 670,000 distinct CDR3 sequences, under 20% of them singletons. Worth noting for this clonotype: Its target is not known.

Per germline, CDR1 SNHLY and CDR2 FYNNEI. This CDR3 comprises 15 residues. After removal of 4 bases from V and 2 bases from J, the junction contained 6 bases not matched to a gene. The TCR comes from a male donor with ankylosing spondylitis. Sequencing was carried out using blood, either unsorted or a sorted T cell fraction (not recorded which). V usage is TRBV2 and J usage is TRBJ2-5; 8 nucleotides align to TRBD2. The CDR3, as DNA: TGTGCCAGCAGTGTTGTCGGGAGGGCACAAGAGACCCAGTACTTC. Translation: CASSVVGRAQETQYF. Variable domain in full (rest from reference TRBV2 and TRBJ2-5): EPEVTQTPSHQVTQMGQEVILRCVPISNHLYFYWYRQILGQKVEFLVSFYNNEISEKSEIFDDQFSVERPDGSNFTLKIRSTKLEDSAMYFCASSVVGRAQETQYFGPGTRLLVL.